This T cell receptor beta chain stems from a study of molecular identifiers for immune sequencing clone quantification. This clonotype was counted ten times or more. Naive CD8 libraries used about 20,000 to 1,100,000 sorted cells and 10%, 30% or 50% RNA. Sorting recovered naive CD8 T cells on a CD8+CD4-CCR7+CD45RA+ profile. The CDR3 has 13 residues. Germline V gene sequence: CDR1 DFQATT, CDR2 SNEGSKA (reference sequence). Trimming cost V 5 bases and J 6 bases, with 17 bases left between them. TCRdb called the PCR reads again in MiXCR, with one record for every CDR3 protein. The sample includes around 480,000 distinct CDR3 sequences, about 25% of them seen just once.

Sequenced sample: naive CD8+ T cells from blood, with Jurkat cell RNA spiked in. Regarding subset: FACS-sorted CD8+CD4-CCR7+CD45RA+ naive T cells. The J gene is TRBJ2-7, the V gene TRBV20-1; weak D call: TRBD2 (5 bases). This sequence was found in a human donor in good health. Some libraries in this study had Jurkat cell RNA spiked in. Here the CDR3 DNA reads TGCAGTGCTTACGGTCCCGGGGTTACCGAGCAGTACTTC. This sequence encodes CSAYGPGVTEQYF.